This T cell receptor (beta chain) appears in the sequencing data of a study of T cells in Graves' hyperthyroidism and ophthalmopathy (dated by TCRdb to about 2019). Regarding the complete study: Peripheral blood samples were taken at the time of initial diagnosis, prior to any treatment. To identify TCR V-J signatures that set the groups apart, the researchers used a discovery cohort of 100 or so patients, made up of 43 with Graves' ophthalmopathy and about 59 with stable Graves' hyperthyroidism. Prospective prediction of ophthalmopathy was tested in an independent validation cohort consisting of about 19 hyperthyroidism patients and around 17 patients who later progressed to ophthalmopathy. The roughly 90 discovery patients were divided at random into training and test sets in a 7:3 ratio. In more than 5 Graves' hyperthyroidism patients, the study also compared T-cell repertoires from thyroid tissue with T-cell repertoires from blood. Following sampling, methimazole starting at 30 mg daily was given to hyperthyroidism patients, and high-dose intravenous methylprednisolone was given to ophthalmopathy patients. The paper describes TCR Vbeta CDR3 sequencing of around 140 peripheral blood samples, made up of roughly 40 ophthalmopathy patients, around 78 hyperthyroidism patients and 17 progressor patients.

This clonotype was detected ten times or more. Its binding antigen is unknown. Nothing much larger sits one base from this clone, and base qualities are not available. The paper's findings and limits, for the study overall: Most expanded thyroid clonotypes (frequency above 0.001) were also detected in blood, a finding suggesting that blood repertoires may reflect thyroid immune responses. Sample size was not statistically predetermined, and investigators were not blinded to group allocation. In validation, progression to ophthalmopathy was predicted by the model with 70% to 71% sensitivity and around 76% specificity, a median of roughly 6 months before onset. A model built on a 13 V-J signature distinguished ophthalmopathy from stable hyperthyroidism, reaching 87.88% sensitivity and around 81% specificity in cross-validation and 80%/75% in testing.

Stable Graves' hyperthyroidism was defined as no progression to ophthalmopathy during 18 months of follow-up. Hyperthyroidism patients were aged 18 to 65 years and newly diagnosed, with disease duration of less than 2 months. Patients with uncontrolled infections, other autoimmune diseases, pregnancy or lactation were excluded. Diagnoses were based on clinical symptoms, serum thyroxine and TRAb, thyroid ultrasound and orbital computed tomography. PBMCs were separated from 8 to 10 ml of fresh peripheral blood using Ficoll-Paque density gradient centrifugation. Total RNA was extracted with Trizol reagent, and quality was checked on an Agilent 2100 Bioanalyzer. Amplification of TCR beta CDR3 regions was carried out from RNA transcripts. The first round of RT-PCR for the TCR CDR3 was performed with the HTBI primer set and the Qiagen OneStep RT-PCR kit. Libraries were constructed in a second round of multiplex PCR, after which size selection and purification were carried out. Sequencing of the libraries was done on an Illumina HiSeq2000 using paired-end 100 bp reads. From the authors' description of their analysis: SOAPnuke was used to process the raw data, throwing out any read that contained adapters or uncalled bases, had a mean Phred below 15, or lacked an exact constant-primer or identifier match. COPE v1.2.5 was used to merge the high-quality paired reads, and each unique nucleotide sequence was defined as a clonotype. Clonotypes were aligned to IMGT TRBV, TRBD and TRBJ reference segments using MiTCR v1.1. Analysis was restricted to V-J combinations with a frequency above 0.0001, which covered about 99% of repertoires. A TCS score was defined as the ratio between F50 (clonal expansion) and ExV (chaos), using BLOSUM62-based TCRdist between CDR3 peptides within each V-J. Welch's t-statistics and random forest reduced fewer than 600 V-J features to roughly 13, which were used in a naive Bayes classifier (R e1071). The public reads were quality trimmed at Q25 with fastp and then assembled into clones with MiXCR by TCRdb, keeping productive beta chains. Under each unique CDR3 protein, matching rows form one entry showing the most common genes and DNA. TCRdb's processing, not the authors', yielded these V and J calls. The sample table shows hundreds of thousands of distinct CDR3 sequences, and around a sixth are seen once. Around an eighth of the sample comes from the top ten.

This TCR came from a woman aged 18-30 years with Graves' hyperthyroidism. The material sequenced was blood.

The CDR3: CASSLTSGRINEQFF. In nucleotide form, the sequence is TGTGCCAGCAGCCTAACTAGCGGGAGAATCAATGAGCAGTTCTTC. Rearrangement joined TRBV7-2 to TRBJ2-1, with TRBD2 matching 11 junction bases. The V end gives up 5 bases and the J end 6 bases, leaving 6 bases in the junction not matched to a gene. CDR1 and CDR2, looked up from the germline V gene, are SGHTA and FQGNSA. The CDR3 runs 15 residues from the cysteine to the phenylalanine. Only the CDR3 DNA stays, 45 bases, in frame from base 1.